The next 7 T cell receptor beta chains were all read from a single sample in a study of T cell responses to AZD1222 COVID-19 vaccine. This table comes from immunoSEQ multiplex PCR, and its TCRdb copy is limited to in-frame clones, with some not included. The top ten hold roughly 25% of the sample, which has roughly 65,000 clones, over 80% seen once. Sequenced here: peripheral blood, sampled 28 days after the second AZD1222 dose. The receptors derive from an adult who received the AZD1222 COVID-19 vaccine.

J is TRBJ1-5 and V is TRBV7-9, with 7 bases aligning to TRBD1. This CDR3 spans 14 amino acids. Germline-derived CDR1 and CDR2 are SEHNR and FQNEAQ (reference sequence). V lost 4 bases, J lost 5 bases, and 5 bases stayed unmatched. The CDR3 DNA reads as TGTGCCAGCAGCTCGACAGGGCACCATCAGCCCCAGCATTTT. This codes for CASSSTGHHQPQHF. The whole variable domain, filled in from reference TRBV7-9 and TRBJ1-5, reads DTGVSQNPRHKITKRGQNVTFRCDPISEHNRLYWYRQTLGQGPEFLTYFQNEAQLEKSRLLSDRFSAERPKGSFSTLEIQRTEQGDSAMYLCASSSTGHHQPQHFGDGTRLSIL.

The chain combines TRBV5-1 with TRBJ2-1; 11 bases line up with TRBD2. Unmatched junction bases numbered 14, after V lost 4 bases and J lost 8 bases. Germline V lookup: CDR1 SGHRS, CDR2 YFSETQ. This CDR3 comprises 17 residues. The CDR3 nucleotides read TGCGCCAGCAGCAACCCGTTACTAGCGGGAGTAAGCGATGAGCAGTTCTTC. Translated, it gives CASSNPLLAGVSDEQFF.

The V gene is TRBV29-1, the J gene TRBJ1-1; D uncertain. Germline V gene sequence: CDR1 SQVTM, CDR2 ANQGSEA. The CDR3 sequence is 15 residues long. The V end was cut by 5 bases, the J end by 4 bases, with 20 bases between. The CDR3 DNA reads as TGCAGCGTTAACTTCCGGGATAGAGGAAGCACTGAAGCTTTCTTT. This gives the protein CSVNFRDRGSTEAFF.

This clone was seen many times. Other DNA sequences of this sample code for an identical CDR3. The chain links TRBV9 to TRBJ2-1; tentative D call: TRBD2 (6 bases). Germline CDR1 SGDLS, CDR2 YYNGEE. The CDR3 runs to 15 residues. V shed 2 bases and J shed 6 bases, with 15 bases lying between them. The CDR3 region has the DNA TGTGCCAGCAGCGTGGGCGGGGTCGCGGTCAATGAGCAGTTCTTC. Translating it yields CASSVGGVAVNEQFF.

This chain uses TRBV11-2 with TRBJ2-3; D is unclear. This CDR3 comprises 12 residues. In germline, CDR1 is SGHAT, CDR2 FQNNGV. The V and J ends lost 5 bases and 6 bases respectively, with 9 bases between them. The DNA of the CDR3 is TGTGCCAGCAGCCCCCCAGCCGATACGCAGTATTTT. This gives the protein CASSPPADTQYF. Together with reference TRBV11-2 and TRBJ2-3, the CDR3 gives the full variable domain: EAGVAQSPRYKIIEKRQSVAFWCNPISGHATLYWYQQILGQGPKLLIQFQNNGVVDDSQLPKDRFSAERLKGVDSTLKIQPAKLEDSAVYLCASSPPADTQYFGPGTRLTVL.

The chain combines TRBV5-6 with TRBJ2-5, with 8 bases identical to TRBD2. The CDR3 length is 16 residues. CDR1 SGHDT and CDR2 YYEEEE come from the germline V gene. The junction had 10 bases not matched to a gene; V was cut back by 1 base and J by 5 bases. CDR3 loop: CASSLKSGTRFETQYF. CDR3 in DNA: TGTGCCAGCAGCTTGAAATCCGGGACTAGATTCGAGACCCAGTACTTC. Full variable domain (rest looked up from reference TRBV5-6 and TRBJ2-5): DAGVTQSPTHLIKTRGQQVTLRCSPKSGHDTVSWYQQALGQGPQFIFQYYEEEERQRGNFPDRFSGHQFPNYSSELNVNALLLGDSALYLCASSLKSGTRFETQYFGPGTRLLVL.

This clone has a single count. This rearrangement joins TRBV7-6 to TRBJ2-3; possible D gene TRBD2, 6 bases. Germline lookup yields CDR1 SGHVS and CDR2 FNYEAQ. This CDR3 comprises 12 residues. Trimming took off 7 bases at V and 11 bases at J, with 16 bases between the two ends. The CDR3 DNA reads TGTGCCAGCATCCCGCAGGAGGGTTTGCAGTATTTT. Amino acids: CASIPQEGLQYF.